These T cell receptor beta chains were read from a single sample in a study of T cell repertoires in cytomegalovirus infection. TCRdb itself ran the reads through MiXCR, one entry per CDR3 protein. The sample includes some 940,000 distinct CDR3 sequences, around 29% of them seen just once. The antigens for these receptors are not known. Sequencing used cultured CD8+ T cells from PBMCs, obtained from culture after CMV antigen stimulation. These receptor sequences come from a human donor in good health (CMV status not recorded). Some clones in this sample may be carry-over from other donors' samples. Both conserved end residues are part of each CDR3. The D gene is left open where the match is weak. Size values are once, few and many counts, or a class for expanded clones, and some rows have none.

few,TRBJ2-3,TRBV15,NA,CATERGGTDTQYF,TGTGCCACGGAAAGGGGTGGCACAGATACGCAGTATTTT
many,TRBJ2-3,TRBV27,NA,CASSLSPGGLGTDTQYF,TGTGCCAGCAGTTTAAGTCCCGGGGGTTTGGGCACAGATACGCAGTATTTT
NA,TRBJ1-5,TRBV27,NA,CASKAGTAWSNQPQHF,TGTGCCAGCAAGGCCGGGACGGCCTGGAGCAATCAGCCCCAGCATTTT
few,TRBJ1-4,TRBV29-1,TRBD1,CSAQTGQGILFF,TGCAGCGCTCAAACTGGACAGGGGATACTGTTTTTT
many,TRBJ1-2,TRBV7-2,NA,CASSLAGTPGLGYTF,TGTGCCAGCAGCTTGGCCGGGACTCCCGGACTAGGCTACACCTTC
many,TRBJ2-1,TRBV11-2,NA,CASSGGASYNEQFF,TGTGCCAGCAGCGGAGGGGCCTCTTACAATGAGCAGTTCTTC
NA,TRBJ2-3,TRBV2,TRBD2,CASSEGSGGTLGDTQYF,TGTGCCAGCAGTGAAGGTAGCGGGGGGACATTAGGAGATACGCAGTATTTT
NA,TRBJ2-7,TRBV6-5,TRBD2,CASSYPTLAGPREQYF,TGTGCCAGCAGTTACCCCACCCTAGCGGGGCCCAGGGAGCAGTACTTC
few,TRBJ2-7,TRBV6-4,TRBD1,CATRTGGDGEQYF,TGTGCCACCCGGACAGGGGGTGACGGCGAGCAGTACTTC
NA,TRBJ2-1,TRBV9,NA,CASSDPRRTNNEQFF,TGTGCCAGCAGCGACCCGCGCCGGACTAACAATGAGCAGTTCTTC
NA,TRBJ1-1,TRBV7-6,NA,CASRSGGWGTEAFF,TGTGCCAGCAGGTCGGGGGGTTGGGGCACTGAAGCTTTCTTT
NA,TRBJ1-2,TRBV6-5,NA,CASTLTQGYGYTF,TGTGCCAGCACCCTCACCCAGGGGTATGGCTACACCTTC
few,TRBJ2-3,TRBV20-1,TRBD2,CSASGLAGTQYF,TGCAGTGCCTCAGGACTAGCGGGAACGCAGTATTTT
few,TRBJ2-2,TRBV6-2/TRBV6-3,NA,CASGEANTGELFF,TGTGCCAGCGGGGAAGCGAACACCGGGGAGCTGTTTTTT
NA,TRBJ1-2,TRBV6-8,TRBD1,CASSYDISTGVPYTF,TGTGCCAGCAGTTACGACATTAGTACAGGGGTCCCCTACACCTTC
NA,TRBJ1-2,TRBV5-6,NA,CASSPGAYWGYTF,TGTGCCAGCAGCCCGGGGGCATACTGGGGCTACACCTTC
few,TRBJ1-2,TRBV28,NA,CASSSGSTGKIYGYTF,TGTGCCAGCAGCTCGGGTTCTACAGGGAAGATCTATGGCTACACCTTC
NA,TRBJ2-5,TRBV6-2/TRBV6-3,NA,CASSYPDKAQYF,TGTGCCAGCAGTTACCCGGACAAGGCCCAGTACTTC
NA,TRBJ1-1,TRBV4-1,NA,CASSLVGPNTEAFF,TGCGCCAGCAGCCTTGTGGGGCCCAACACTGAAGCTTTCTTT
NA,TRBJ2-1,TRBV24-1,NA,CATSVEDEQFF,TGTGCCACCAGTGTTGAAGATGAGCAGTTCTTC
NA,TRBJ1-5,TRBV7-8,NA,CASSSLGGTFSNLPQHF,TGTGCCAGCAGCTCCTTGGGGGGGACTTTTAGCAATCTGCCCCAGCATTTT
few,TRBJ1-3,TRBV6-2/TRBV6-3,NA,CASSYEDSPYANSGNTIYF,TGTGCCAGCAGTTACGAGGACAGCCCATATGCAAACTCTGGAAACACCATATATTTT
few,TRBJ2-3,TRBV27,NA,CASSWGWSSTDTQYF,TGTGCCAGCAGTTGGGGATGGTCCAGCACAGATACGCAGTATTTT
few,TRBJ1-2,TRBV7-2,NA,CASSSNPGHPYGYTF,TGTGCCAGCAGCTCAAATCCTGGACACCCCTATGGCTACACCTTC
NA,TRBJ1-1,TRBV11-2,TRBD1,CASSPLPGTGSEAFF,TGTGCCAGCAGCCCCCTCCCCGGGACAGGGAGCGAAGCTTTCTTT
few,TRBJ1-2,TRBV27,TRBD1,CASSFAQGALYGYTF,TGTGCCAGCAGTTTCGCACAGGGGGCGCTTTATGGCTACACCTTC
many,TRBJ2-3,TRBV7-9,TRBD1,CASLTPGQGGQYF,TGTGCCAGCTTAACCCCGGGACAGGGGGGGCAGTATTTT
few,TRBJ1-2,TRBV12-3/TRBV12-4,TRBD1,CASSLRSGGGYGYTF,TGTGCCAGCAGTTTAAGGTCAGGGGGCGGCTATGGCTACACCTTC
many,TRBJ1-1,TRBV6-1,NA,CASSSARRVTEAFF,TGTGCCAGCAGTTCGGCCCGGCGGGTGACTGAAGCTTTCTTT
many,TRBJ1-5,TRBV5-5,TRBD1,CASSFRDRGQPQHF,TGTGCCAGCAGCTTTCGGGACAGGGGTCAGCCCCAGCATTTT
many,TRBJ2-5,TRBV7-6,TRBD1,CASSPGTGWEETQYF,TGTGCCAGCAGCCCAGGGACAGGGTGGGAGGAGACCCAGTACTTC
NA,TRBJ2-1,TRBV5-4,NA,CASSLGGGKFF,TGTGCCAGCAGCCTGGGAGGGGGCAAGTTCTTC
few,TRBJ2-1,TRBV7-8,NA,CASSLYLHYNEQFF,TGTGCCAGCAGCTTGTACCTACATTACAATGAGCAGTTCTTC
few,TRBJ2-7,TRBV6-5,NA,CASGPPGTPAYEQYF,TGTGCCAGTGGCCCCCCTGGGACTCCTGCTTACGAGCAGTACTTC
NA,TRBJ2-6,TRBV7-6,NA,CASSLAYGANVLTF,TGTGCCAGCAGCTTAGCCTACGGGGCCAACGTCCTGACTTTC
many,TRBJ1-6,TRBV7-2,NA,CASSLVGLASYNSPLHF,TGTGCCAGCAGCTTAGTGGGGTTGGCCTCCTATAATTCACCCCTCCACTTT
many,TRBJ1-2,TRBV7-2,NA,CASSRQAPSNYGYTF,TGTGCCAGCAGTCGCCAGGCTCCCTCTAACTATGGCTACACCTTC
NA,TRBJ1-1,TRBV7-9,TRBD1,CASSSTGPRNTEAFF,TGTGCCAGCAGCTCGACAGGGCCGCGGAACACTGAAGCTTTCTTT
few,TRBJ1-2,TRBV6-1,NA,CASSEPEESYTF,TGTGCCAGCAGTGAACCAGAGGAGAGCTACACCTTC
few,TRBJ2-5,TRBV6-5,NA,CASSYPTGPPQETQYF,TGTGCCAGCAGTTACCCGACGGGACCACCCCAAGAGACCCAGTACTTC
many,TRBJ2-7,TRBV7-2,TRBD1,CASSLWTGVHEQYF,TGTGCCAGCAGCCTTTGGACAGGCGTCCACGAGCAGTACTTC
few,TRBJ2-3,TRBV27,NA,CASSPGTNTQYF,TGTGCCAGCAGTCCGGGGACAAATACGCAGTATTTT
NA,TRBJ1-1,TRBV7-9,NA,CASANLGVSEAFF,TGTGCCAGCGCGAACCTTGGAGTCTCTGAAGCTTTCTTT
NA,TRBJ2-1,TRBV5-6,TRBD2,CASSLGASGYTYNEQFF,TGTGCCAGCAGCTTGGGGGCTAGCGGCTATACCTACAATGAGCAGTTCTTC
NA,TRBJ1-6,TRBV4-2,TRBD1,CASSQAGPGQGLDSPLHF,TGTGCCAGCAGCCAAGCCGGACCGGGACAGGGCTTAGATTCACCCCTCCACTTT
NA,TRBJ2-1,TRBV29-1,NA,CSVGEYNEQFF,TGCAGCGTTGGGGAGTACAATGAGCAGTTCTTC
few,TRBJ2-7,TRBV7-8,NA,CASSFRVDAYEQYF,TGTGCCAGCAGCTTTAGGGTGGACGCCTACGAGCAGTACTTC
many,TRBJ2-2,TRBV7-2,NA,CASRATSVTNTGELFF,TGTGCCAGCAGAGCAACATCCGTAACGAACACCGGGGAGCTGTTTTTT
few,TRBJ2-7,TRBV12-3/TRBV12-4,NA,CASSLGGHIMGEQYF,TGTGCCAGCAGTTTAGGGGGCCATATAATGGGCGAGCAGTACTTC
few,TRBJ2-5,TRBV27,NA,CASSPLQEGETQYF,TGTGCCAGCAGTCCCCTACAGGAGGGAGAGACCCAGTACTTC
NA,TRBJ2-1,TRBV19,NA,CASSIELLLDWAERANEQFF,TGTGCCAGTAGTATTGAATTACTGTTGGATTGGGCCGAGAGGGCCAATGAGCAGTTCTTC
NA,TRBJ2-1,TRBV7-9,TRBD1,CASLVSGARTGGNNEQFF,TGTGCCAGCCTTGTCTCGGGGGCACGGACAGGGGGAAACAATGAGCAGTTCTTC
few,TRBJ1-1,TRBV6-5,TRBD1,CASSNGPGQGGTEAFF,TGTGCCAGCAGCAACGGCCCGGGACAGGGTGGGACTGAAGCTTTCTTT
NA,TRBJ1-5,TRBV28,NA,CASKVSFSNQPQHF,TGTGCCAGCAAAGTCTCGTTTAGCAATCAGCCCCAGCATTTT
NA,TRBJ2-6,TRBV27,TRBD1,CASSGDRESSGANVLTF,TGTGCCAGCAGTGGGGACAGGGAAAGCTCTGGGGCCAACGTCCTGACTTTC
few,TRBJ2-7,TRBV27,NA,CASSLSENYEQYF,TGTGCCAGCAGTTTATCAGAGAACTACGAGCAGTACTTC
many,TRBJ1-1,TRBV7-2,NA,CASSYLTRNTEAFF,TGTGCCAGCAGCTACCTAACACGGAACACTGAAGCTTTCTTT